These 18 T cell receptor beta chains share one sample of origin, sequenced in a study of cytotoxic CD8 clonotypes in ibrutinib-treated CLL (dated by TCRdb to about 2021). Libraries were made using the immunoSEQ multiplex PCR assay. The clones in this table, taken by TCRdb from immuneACCESS, are in-frame only. Not every clone is retained; where verified, under half of the shortfall comes from an unresolved V gene, and the cause of the rest is unknown. Counted in this sample were hundreds of thousands of clones; 70% to 80% of them appeared once. The leading ten clones occupy 6.5% to 8.5% of the sample. Sequenced here: PBMCs, sampled before ibrutinib treatment. These receptors came from a human donor with chronic lymphocytic leukemia.

As DNA, the CDR3 is TGTGCCAGCAGCGAGTATCTAGCGGGAGTTGGAAATGAGCAGTTCTTC. Protein product: CASSEYLAGVGNEQFF. This sequence joins TRBV7-6 and TRBJ2-1; 10 nucleotides align to TRBD2. Germline CDR1 reads SGHVS; CDR2 reads FNYEAQ. The J segment lost 7 bases and the V segment lost 5 bases, leaving 11 bases of the junction unmatched. The CDR3 sequence is 16 residues long.

The rearrangement uses TRBV5-1 and TRBJ1-1; D remains ambiguous. In germline, CDR1 is SGHRS, CDR2 YFSETQ. The V end was cut by 0 bases, the J end by 0 bases, with 6 bases between. There are 14 residues in the CDR3. The CDR3 region has the DNA TGCGCCAGCAGCTTGGAACAAATGAACACTGAAGCTTTCTTT. This gives the protein CASSLEQMNTEAFF.

The chain joins TRBV25-1 to TRBJ2-1; TRBD2 aligns across 10 bases. V was clipped by 4 bases and J by 9 bases; unmatched bases: 12. This CDR3 comprises 16 residues. The germline V gene has CDR1 MGHDK and CDR2 SYGVNS. The CDR3 coding sequence is TGTGCCAGCAGTGTTTGGACTAGCGGTGGGAGTATTGAGCAGTTCTTC. This codes for CASSVWTSGGSIEQFF.

V usage is TRBV25-1 and J usage is TRBJ1-2; possibly TRBD1 for D (6 bases). The V end was cut by 7 bases, the J end by 8 bases, with 17 bases between. Germline V gene sequence: CDR1 MGHDK, CDR2 SYGVNS. The CDR3 is 13 residues long. The CDR3 DNA is TGTGCCAGCACCCCTGGGGGGGACATCGGCTACACCTTC. It codes for CASTPGGDIGYTF.

The chain links TRBV30 to TRBJ1-1; D gene unclear. V lost 3 bases and J lost 3, with 8 bases in between. The CDR3 length is 12 residues. CDR1 and CDR2 (germline): GTSNPN, SVGIG (reference sequence). The CDR3 nucleotides are TGTGCCTGGAGCGGAGGTCACACTGAAGCTTTCTTT. Amino acids: CAWSGGHTEAFF.

The chain uses TRBV6-5 and TRBJ2-5; possible D gene TRBD2, 5 bases. CDR1 and CDR2 from the germline V gene are MNHEY and SVGAGI. Between the trimmed V and J ends, which lost 2 bases and 13 bases, there was a span of 17 bases. The CDR3 has 13 amino acids. The CDR3 DNA reads as TGTGCCAGCAGTTACCAAACGTCCGGGAAATGGTACTTC. It encodes CASSYQTSGKWYF.

V is TRBV11-2 and J is TRBJ1-2; perhaps TRBD1 as D (5 bases). This CDR3 spans 14 amino acids. Germline CDR1 is SGHAT and CDR2 is FQNNGV. Trimming cost V 2 bases and J 5 bases, with 12 bases left between them. CDR3 protein: CASSLFRGGYGYTF. The DNA for the CDR3 is TGTGCCAGCAGCTTATTTCGGGGCGGGTATGGCTACACCTTC.

The chain has TRBV4-2 and TRBJ2-4, with 11 nucleotides matching TRBD2. The CDR3 has 16 residues. Germline CDR1 and CDR2: LGHNA and YNFKEQ. V dropped 4 bases and J dropped 9; count of bases not matched to a gene: 11. DNA for the CDR3: TGTGCCAGCAGCCCTCGACTAGCGGGGTTTCTGGTCATTCAGTACTTC. Its protein is CASSPRLAGFLVIQYF.

J is TRBJ1-1 and V is TRBV2; D is unclear. Trimming left V 4 bases short and J 1 base short, with 10 bases between. This CDR3 region has 14 residues. Germline V gene sequence: CDR1 SNHLY, CDR2 FYNNEI. Written as DNA, the CDR3 is TGTGCCAGCAGTGTGCTAGTCGGGAACACTGAAGCTTTCTTT. Translating it yields CASSVLVGNTEAFF.

This clone has just one count. The V gene is TRBV7-8, the J gene TRBJ1-2; D remains ambiguous. CDR1 is SGHVS, CDR2 FQNEAQ, per germline. This CDR3 is built from 13 residues. Trimming stripped 1 base from V and 5 bases from J, with 8 bases between. The CDR3 sequence is CASSLEQTYGYTF. CDR3 bases: TGTGCCAGCAGCTTAGAGCAGACTTATGGCTACACCTTC.

The V gene is TRBV7-9, the J gene TRBJ1-2, with TRBD1 as a possible D gene (5 bases). The CDR3 has 15 residues. V lost 5 bases and J 0 bases, leaving 13 bases between the germline ends. Germline V gene sequence: CDR1 SEHNR, CDR2 FQNEAQ (reference sequence). The CDR3 DNA follows: TGTGCCAGCAGCGAAACGACAGACGCTAACTATGGCTACACCTTC. It yields the protein CASSETTDANYGYTF.

As DNA, the CDR3 is TGCGCCAGCAGCTTAGTAGCGGGAGAGTACAATGAGCAGTTCTTC. Its protein is CASSLVAGEYNEQFF. The chain is built from TRBV5-1 and TRBJ2-1, with TRBD2 matching over 9 bases. This CDR3 is 15 amino acids long. The J segment lost 4 bases and the V segment lost 2 bases, leaving 4 bases of the junction unmatched. CDR1 SGHRS and CDR2 YFSETQ come from the germline V gene.

The rearrangement links TRBV27 to TRBJ2-1, with 10 bases aligning to TRBD2. The CDR3 has 17 amino acids. Germline-derived CDR1 and CDR2 are MNHEY and SMNVEV (reference sequence). Unmatched junction bases numbered 9, after V lost 2 bases and J lost 5 bases. CDR3 sequence reads: CASSLRGGLATHNEQFF. The CDR3 DNA sequence: TGTGCCAGCAGTTTAAGGGGGGGACTAGCGACTCACAATGAGCAGTTCTTC.

This chain uses TRBV5-1 with TRBJ2-3; D uncertain. The germline gives CDR1 SGHRS, CDR2 YFSETQ. With 0 bases removed from V and 2 bases from J, the gap between germline ends came to 4 bases. This CDR3 is 13 amino acids long. The CDR3 nucleotides read TGCGCCAGCAGCTTGGCAGCCACAGATACGCAGTATTTT. This encodes CASSLAATDTQYF.

The chain has TRBV28 and TRBJ2-3, with D perhaps assigned TRBD1 or TRBD2 (6 bases each). CDR1 and CDR2 (germline): MDHEN, SYDVKM. This CDR3 has 15 amino acids. V was pared by 8 bases and J by 2 bases, with 17 bases between. In DNA, the CDR3 is TGTGCCAGCGGGACATGGAGGGAGATCACAGATACGCAGTATTTT. The encoded protein is CASGTWREITDTQYF.

This clone occurred once. V usage is TRBV4-1 and J usage is TRBJ2-3; 10 nucleotides line up with TRBD2. The CDR3 runs 18 residues. Germline V gene data show CDR1 as MGHRA and CDR2 as YSYEKL. The trim removed 1 base at V and 3 bases at J, leaving 10 bases unmatched. The CDR3 loop reads CASSQVPVVAGGTDTQYF. The CDR3 DNA reads TGCGCCAGCAGCCAAGTGCCGGTGGTAGCGGGAGGAACAGATACGCAGTATTTT.

The chain joins TRBV2 to TRBJ2-1; 8 bases fit TRBD2. The germline CDR1 and CDR2 sequences are SNHLY and FYNNEI. The CDR3 has 14 amino acids. Trimming removed 4 bases from V and 5 bases from J; junction bases left unmatched: 4. CDR3 residues: CASSAGGNHNEQFF. CDR3 DNA sequence: TGTGCCAGCAGTGCGGGAGGGAACCACAATGAGCAGTTCTTC.

The V call is TRBV28, the J call TRBJ1-4; D unresolved. V was shortened by 5 bases and J by 10 bases, with 14 bases between the two germline ends. Germline V gives CDR1 MDHEN, CDR2 SYDVKM. CDR3 length: 13 residues. The CDR3 reads CASSGPAGRKLFF. The CDR3, as DNA: TGTGCCAGCAGTGGACCTGCTGGTAGAAAACTGTTTTTT.